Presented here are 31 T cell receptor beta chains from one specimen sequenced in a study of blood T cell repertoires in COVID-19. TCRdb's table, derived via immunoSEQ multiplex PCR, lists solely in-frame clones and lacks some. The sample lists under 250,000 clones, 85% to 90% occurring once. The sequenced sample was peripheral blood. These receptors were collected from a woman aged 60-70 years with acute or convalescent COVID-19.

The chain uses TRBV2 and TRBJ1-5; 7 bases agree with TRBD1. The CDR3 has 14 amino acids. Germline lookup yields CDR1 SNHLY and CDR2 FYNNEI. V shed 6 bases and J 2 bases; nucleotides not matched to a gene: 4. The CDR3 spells CASRSGTGNQPQHF. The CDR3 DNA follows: TGTGCCAGCAGATCAGGGACAGGCAATCAGCCCCAGCATTTT.

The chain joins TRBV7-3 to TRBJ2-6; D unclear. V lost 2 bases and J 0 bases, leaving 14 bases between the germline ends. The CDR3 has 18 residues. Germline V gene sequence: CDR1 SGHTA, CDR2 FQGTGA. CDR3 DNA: TGTGCCAGCAGCTTATTCAGCTCGGGTGTCTCTGGGGCCAACGTCCTGACTTTC. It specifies CASSLFSSGVSGANVLTF.

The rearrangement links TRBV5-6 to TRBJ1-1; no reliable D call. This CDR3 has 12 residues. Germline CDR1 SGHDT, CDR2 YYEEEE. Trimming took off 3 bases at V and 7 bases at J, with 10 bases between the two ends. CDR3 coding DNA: TGTGCCAGCAGCTGGAGAGGAGGTGAAGCTTTCTTT. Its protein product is CASSWRGGEAFF.

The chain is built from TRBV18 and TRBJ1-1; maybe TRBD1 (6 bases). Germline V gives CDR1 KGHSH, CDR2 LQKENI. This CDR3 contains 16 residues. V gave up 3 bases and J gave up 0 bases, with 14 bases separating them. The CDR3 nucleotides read TGTGCCAGCTCACCGGGGGACACCTCCATGAACACTGAAGCTTTCTTT. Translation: CASSPGDTSMNTEAFF.

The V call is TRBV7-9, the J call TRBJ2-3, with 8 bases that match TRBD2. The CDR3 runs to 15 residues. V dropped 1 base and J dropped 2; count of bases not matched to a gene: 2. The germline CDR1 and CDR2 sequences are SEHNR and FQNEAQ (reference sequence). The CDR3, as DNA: TGTGCCAGCAGCTTAGTAGCGGGAACCACAGATACGCAGTATTTT. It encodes CASSLVAGTTDTQYF. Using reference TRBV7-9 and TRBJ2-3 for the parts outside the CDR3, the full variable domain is DTGVSQNPRHKITKRGQNVTFRCDPISEHNRLYWYRQTLGQGPEFLTYFQNEAQLEKSRLLSDRFSAERPKGSFSTLEIQRTEQGDSAMYLCASSLVAGTTDTQYFGPGTRLTVL.

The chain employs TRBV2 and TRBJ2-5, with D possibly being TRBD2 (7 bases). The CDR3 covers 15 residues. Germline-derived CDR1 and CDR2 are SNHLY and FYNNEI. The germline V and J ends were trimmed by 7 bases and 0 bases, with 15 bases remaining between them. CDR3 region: CASNRGALYQETQYF. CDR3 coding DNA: TGTGCCAGCAACCGGGGGGCACTGTACCAAGAGACCCAGTACTTC.

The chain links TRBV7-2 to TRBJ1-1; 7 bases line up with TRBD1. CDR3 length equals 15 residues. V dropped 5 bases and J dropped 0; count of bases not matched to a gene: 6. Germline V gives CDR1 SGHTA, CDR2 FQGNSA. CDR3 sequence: CASSAQGQMNTEAFF. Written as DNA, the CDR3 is TGTGCCAGCAGCGCCCAGGGACAGATGAACACTGAAGCTTTCTTT.

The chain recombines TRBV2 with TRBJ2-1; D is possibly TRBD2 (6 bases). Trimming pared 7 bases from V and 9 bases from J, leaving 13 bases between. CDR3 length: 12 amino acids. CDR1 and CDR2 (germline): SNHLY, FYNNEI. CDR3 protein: CASNPGAVEQFF. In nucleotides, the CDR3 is TGTGCCAGCAACCCGGGAGCGGTTGAGCAGTTCTTC.

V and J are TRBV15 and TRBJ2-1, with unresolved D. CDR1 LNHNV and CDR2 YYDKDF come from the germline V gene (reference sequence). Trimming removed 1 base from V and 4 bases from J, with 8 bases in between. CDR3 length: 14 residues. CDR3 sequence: CATSRGGVYNEQFF. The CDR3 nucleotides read TGTGCCACCAGCAGAGGAGGCGTATACAATGAGCAGTTCTTC. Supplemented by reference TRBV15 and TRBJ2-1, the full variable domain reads DAMVIQNPRYQVTQFGKPVTLSCSQTLNHNVMYWYQQKSSQAPKLLFHYYDKDFNNEADTPDNFQSRRPNTSFCFLDIRSPGLGDTAMYLCATSRGGVYNEQFFGPGTRLTVL.

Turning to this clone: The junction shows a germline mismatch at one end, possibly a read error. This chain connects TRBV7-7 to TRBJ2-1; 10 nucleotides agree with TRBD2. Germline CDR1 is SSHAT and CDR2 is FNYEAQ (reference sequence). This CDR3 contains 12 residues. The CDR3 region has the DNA TGTGCTAGCAGCTTGACTAGCGGGCCTTTGGTCTTC. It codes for CASSLTSGPLVF.

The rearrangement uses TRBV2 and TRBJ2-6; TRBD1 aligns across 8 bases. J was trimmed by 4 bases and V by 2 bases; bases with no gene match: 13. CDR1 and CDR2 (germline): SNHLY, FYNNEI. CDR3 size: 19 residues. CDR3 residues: CASSELLPGQVMGANVLTF. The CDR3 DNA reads TGTGCCAGCAGTGAACTCCTTCCGGGACAGGTGATGGGGGCCAACGTCCTGACTTTC.

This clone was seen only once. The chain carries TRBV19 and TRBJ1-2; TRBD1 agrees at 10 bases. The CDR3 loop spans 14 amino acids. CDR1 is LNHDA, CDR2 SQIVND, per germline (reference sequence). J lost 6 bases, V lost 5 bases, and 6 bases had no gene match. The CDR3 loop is CASSFDRGQNGYTF. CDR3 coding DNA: TGTGCCAGTAGTTTCGACAGGGGGCAGAATGGCTACACCTTC.

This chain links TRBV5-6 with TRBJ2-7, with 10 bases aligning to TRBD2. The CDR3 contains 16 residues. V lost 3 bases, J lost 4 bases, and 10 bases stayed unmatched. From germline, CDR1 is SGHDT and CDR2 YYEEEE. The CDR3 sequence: CASSYTESSGGYEQYF. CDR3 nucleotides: TGTGCCAGCAGCTACACCGAATCTAGCGGGGGTTACGAGCAGTACTTC.

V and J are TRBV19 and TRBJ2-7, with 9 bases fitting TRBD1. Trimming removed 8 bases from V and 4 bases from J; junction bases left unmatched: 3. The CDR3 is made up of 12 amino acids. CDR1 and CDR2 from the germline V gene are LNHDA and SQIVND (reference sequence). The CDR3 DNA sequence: TGTGCCAGTGGACAGGGGATGTACGAGCAGTACTTC. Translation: CASGQGMYEQYF.

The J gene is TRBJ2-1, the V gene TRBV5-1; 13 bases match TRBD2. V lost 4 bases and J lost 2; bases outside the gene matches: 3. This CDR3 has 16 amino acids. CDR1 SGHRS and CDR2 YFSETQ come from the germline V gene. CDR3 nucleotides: TGCGCCAGCAGCCCGGGACTAGCGGGGACCTACAATGAGCAGTTCTTC. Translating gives CASSPGLAGTYNEQFF.

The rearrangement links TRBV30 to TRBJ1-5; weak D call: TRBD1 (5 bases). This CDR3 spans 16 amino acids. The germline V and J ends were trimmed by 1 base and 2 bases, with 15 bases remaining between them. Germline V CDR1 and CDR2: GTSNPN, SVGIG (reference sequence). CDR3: CAWSDGGLAGNQPQHF. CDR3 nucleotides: TGTGCCTGGAGTGATGGGGGTTTAGCGGGCAATCAGCCCCAGCATTTT.

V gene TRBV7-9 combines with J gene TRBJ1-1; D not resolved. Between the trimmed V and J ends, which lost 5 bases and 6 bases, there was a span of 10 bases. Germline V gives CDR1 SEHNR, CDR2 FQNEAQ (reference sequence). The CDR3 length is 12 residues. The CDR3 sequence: CASSARESEAFF. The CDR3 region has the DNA TGTGCCAGCAGCGCAAGGGAGTCTGAAGCTTTCTTT.

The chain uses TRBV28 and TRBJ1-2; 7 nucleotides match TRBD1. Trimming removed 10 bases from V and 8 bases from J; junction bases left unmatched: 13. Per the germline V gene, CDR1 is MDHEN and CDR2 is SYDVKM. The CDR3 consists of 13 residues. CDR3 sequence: CATRTGGPPGYTF. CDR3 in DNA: TGTGCCACCCGGACAGGCGGACCCCCAGGCTACACCTTC.

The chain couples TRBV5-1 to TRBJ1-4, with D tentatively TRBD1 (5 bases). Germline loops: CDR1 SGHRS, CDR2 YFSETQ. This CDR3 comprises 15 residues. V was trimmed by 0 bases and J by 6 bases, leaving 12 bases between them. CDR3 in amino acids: CASSLDLGHDEKLFF. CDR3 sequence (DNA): TGCGCCAGCAGCTTGGACCTTGGACATGATGAAAAACTGTTTTTT.

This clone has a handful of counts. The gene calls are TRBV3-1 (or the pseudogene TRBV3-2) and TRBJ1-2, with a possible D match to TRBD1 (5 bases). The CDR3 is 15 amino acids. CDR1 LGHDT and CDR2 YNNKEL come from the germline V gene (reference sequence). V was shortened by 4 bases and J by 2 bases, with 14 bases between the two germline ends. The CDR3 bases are TGTGCCAGCAGCCTTGGGGGAGGGGTGAACTATGGCTACACCTTC. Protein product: CASSLGGGVNYGYTF.

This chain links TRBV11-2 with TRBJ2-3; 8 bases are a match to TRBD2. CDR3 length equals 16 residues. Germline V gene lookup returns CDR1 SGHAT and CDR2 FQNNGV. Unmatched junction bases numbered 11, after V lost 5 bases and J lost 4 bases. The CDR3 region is CASSHRGGRIADTQYF. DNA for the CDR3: TGTGCCAGCAGCCACCGGGGGGGAAGGATTGCAGATACGCAGTATTTT. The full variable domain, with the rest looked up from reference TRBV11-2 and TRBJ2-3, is EAGVAQSPRYKIIEKRQSVAFWCNPISGHATLYWYQQILGQGPKLLIQFQNNGVVDDSQLPKDRFSAERLKGVDSTLKIQPAKLEDSAVYLCASSHRGGRIADTQYFGPGTRLTVL.

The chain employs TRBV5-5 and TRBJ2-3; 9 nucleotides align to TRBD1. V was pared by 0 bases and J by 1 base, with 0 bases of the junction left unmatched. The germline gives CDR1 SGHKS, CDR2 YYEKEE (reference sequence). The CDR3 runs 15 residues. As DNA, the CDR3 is TGTGCCAGCAGCTTGGGGGACAGGGGCACAGATACGCAGTATTTT. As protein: CASSLGDRGTDTQYF.

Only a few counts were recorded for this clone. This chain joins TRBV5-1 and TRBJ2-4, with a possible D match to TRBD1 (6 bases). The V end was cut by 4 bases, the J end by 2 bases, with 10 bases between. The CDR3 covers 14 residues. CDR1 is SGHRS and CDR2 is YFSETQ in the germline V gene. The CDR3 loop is CASSPTGSKNIQYF. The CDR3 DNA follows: TGCGCCAGCAGCCCAACAGGGTCCAAAAACATTCAGTACTTC.

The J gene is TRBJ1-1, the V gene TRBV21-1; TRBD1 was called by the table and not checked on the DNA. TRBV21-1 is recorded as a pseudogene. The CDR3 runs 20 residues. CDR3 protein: CASSNDSRGRLYPMNTEAFF. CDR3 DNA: TGTGCCAGCAGCAATGATTCCAGGGGGCGTCTGTACCCGATGAACACTGAAGCTTTCTTT.

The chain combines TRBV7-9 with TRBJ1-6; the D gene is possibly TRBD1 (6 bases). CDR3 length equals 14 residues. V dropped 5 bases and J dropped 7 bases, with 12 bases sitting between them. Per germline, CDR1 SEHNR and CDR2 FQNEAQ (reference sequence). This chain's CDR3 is CASSRTDSNSPLHF. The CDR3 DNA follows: TGTGCCAGCAGCCGGACAGACTCAAATTCACCCCTCCACTTT.

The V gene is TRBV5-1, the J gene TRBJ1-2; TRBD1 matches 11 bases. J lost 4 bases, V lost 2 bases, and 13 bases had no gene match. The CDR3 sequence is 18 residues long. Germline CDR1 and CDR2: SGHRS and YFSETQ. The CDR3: CASSLGSDRGPSGYGYTF. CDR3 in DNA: TGCGCCAGCAGCTTAGGATCGGACAGGGGGCCGAGCGGCTATGGCTACACCTTC.

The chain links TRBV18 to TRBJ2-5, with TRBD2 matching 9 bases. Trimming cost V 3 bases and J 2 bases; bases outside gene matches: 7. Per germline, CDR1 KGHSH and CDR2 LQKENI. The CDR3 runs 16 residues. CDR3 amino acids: CASSPISGSYQETQYF. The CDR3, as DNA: TGTGCCAGCTCACCGATTAGCGGGAGTTATCAAGAGACCCAGTACTTC.

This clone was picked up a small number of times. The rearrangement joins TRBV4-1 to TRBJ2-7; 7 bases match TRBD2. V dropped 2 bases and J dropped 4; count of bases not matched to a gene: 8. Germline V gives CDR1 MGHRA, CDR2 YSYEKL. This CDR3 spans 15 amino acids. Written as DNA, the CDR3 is TGCGCCAGCAGCCAACCCCTGGGGGGGGGTTACGAGCAGTACTTC. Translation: CASSQPLGGGYEQYF.

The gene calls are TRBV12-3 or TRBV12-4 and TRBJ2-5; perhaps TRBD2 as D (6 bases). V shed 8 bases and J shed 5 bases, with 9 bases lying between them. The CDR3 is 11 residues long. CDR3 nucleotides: TGTGCCAGCTCAGGAGGGGAGACCCAGTACTTC. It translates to CASSGGETQYF.

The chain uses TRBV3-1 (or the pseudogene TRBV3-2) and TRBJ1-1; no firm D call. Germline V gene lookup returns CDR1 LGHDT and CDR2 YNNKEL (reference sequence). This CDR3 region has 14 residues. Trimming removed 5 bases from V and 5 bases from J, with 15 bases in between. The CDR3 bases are TGTGCCAGCAGCGGAGGGCAGAGGAGGACTGAAGCTTTCTTT. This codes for CASSGGQRRTEAFF.

CDR3 sequence (DNA): TGTGCCAGCAGCTTAATGGGGACAGGGGGCTACGAGCAGTACTTC. It is translated as CASSLMGTGGYEQYF. V and J are TRBV7-9 and TRBJ2-7; 11 bases line up with TRBD1. The CDR3 is 15 amino acids. Unmatched junction bases numbered 3, after V lost 2 bases and J lost 3 bases. Germline CDR1 is SEHNR and CDR2 is FQNEAQ (reference sequence).